These T cell receptor beta chains were read from a single sample in a study of cytomegalovirus exposure and HLA in healthy donors. Produced via immunoSEQ multiplex PCR; TCRdb's table is partial and in-frame only. The table shows fewer than 140,000 clones, with approximately 79% occurring only once. Sample: PBMCs. These receptors originate from a man in his sixties in good health and CMV-seronegative. Each CDR3 is given with its conserved first and last residue. Fields, in order: V gene, D gene, clone size, J gene, CDR3 DNA, CDR3 protein. D genes are given only for firm matches. Rows give clone size only sometimes, using once, few, many, or a class for an expanded clone.

v_call: TRBV18
d_call: .
clone_size: .
j_call: TRBJ2-3
cdr3_nt: TGTGCCAGCTCAACAGACCGGGACTGGCTCACAGATACGCAGTATTTT
cdr3_aa: CASSTDRDWLTDTQYF

v_call: TRBV5-1
d_call: .
clone_size: once
j_call: TRBJ2-5
cdr3_nt: TGCGCCAGCAGCTTGGGGGACTCCCAAGAGACCCAGTACTTC
cdr3_aa: CASSLGDSQETQYF

v_call: TRBV7-2
d_call: .
clone_size: .
j_call: TRBJ2-5
cdr3_nt: TGTGCCAGCAGCCCCCAAAGGGGGTTTAAGGTCGGGACCCAGTACTTC
cdr3_aa: CASSPQRGFKVGTQYF

v_call: TRBV7-2
d_call: TRBD1
clone_size: .
j_call: TRBJ1-5
cdr3_nt: TGTGCCAGCAGCTTGGACAGGGGGCGCAATCAGCCCCAGCATTTT
cdr3_aa: CASSLDRGRNQPQHF

v_call: TRBV30
d_call: TRBD1
clone_size: .
j_call: TRBJ2-7
cdr3_nt: TGTGCCTTCGGGACAGGGGTTTACGAGCAGTACTTC
cdr3_aa: CAFGTGVYEQYF

v_call: TRBV5-1
d_call: TRBD2
clone_size: .
j_call: TRBJ2-5
cdr3_nt: TGCGCCAGCACCTTGACACTAGCGGGGGACCAAGAGACCCAGTACTTC
cdr3_aa: CASTLTLAGDQETQYF

v_call: TRBV6-4
d_call: .
clone_size: once
j_call: TRBJ2-5
cdr3_nt: TGTGCCAGCAGTTATCCGGGACCCAGGGGTTCGTCGGAGACCCAGTACTTC
cdr3_aa: CASSYPGPRGSSETQYF

v_call: TRBV6-6
d_call: .
clone_size: .
j_call: TRBJ1-6
cdr3_nt: TGTGCCAGCAGATTCAACAGGGAGGGGATGAATTCACCCCTCCACTTT
cdr3_aa: CASRFNREGMNSPLHF

v_call: TRBV7-2
d_call: TRBD1
clone_size: .
j_call: TRBJ2-2
cdr3_nt: TGTGCCAGCAGCTCTCGGACAGGGATGGGCGGGGAGCTGTTTTTT
cdr3_aa: CASSSRTGMGGELFF

v_call: TRBV23-1
d_call: .
clone_size: .
j_call: TRBJ1-5
cdr3_nt: TGCGCCAGCAGGAATAAGACAAGGTATGCAGCCCAGCATTTT
cdr3_aa: CASRNKTRYAAQHF

v_call: TRBV28
d_call: .
clone_size: .
j_call: TRBJ1-2
cdr3_nt: TGTGCCAGCAGTTTTCGGCAGGGTGGCTACACCTTC
cdr3_aa: CASSFRQGGYTF

v_call: TRBV19
d_call: .
clone_size: few
j_call: TRBJ1-5
cdr3_nt: TGTGCCAGTAGTATCTACAGTAGCAATCAGCCCCAGCATTTT
cdr3_aa: CASSIYSSNQPQHF

v_call: TRBV6-1
d_call: .
clone_size: .
j_call: TRBJ1-1
cdr3_nt: TGTGCCGGCCGAAGTCAGATCATGAACACTGAAGCTTTCTTT
cdr3_aa: CAGRSQIMNTEAFF

v_call: TRBV5-1
d_call: .
clone_size: once
j_call: TRBJ2-5
cdr3_nt: TGCGCCAGCAGCTTGGGACAAATTCAAGAGACCCAGTACTTC
cdr3_aa: CASSLGQIQETQYF

v_call: TRBV30
d_call: .
clone_size: .
j_call: TRBJ1-6
cdr3_nt: TGTGCCTGGAGTGTTAGCAGCTCCTATAATTCACCCCTCCACTTT
cdr3_aa: CAWSVSSSYNSPLHF

v_call: TRBV6-6
d_call: TRBD2
clone_size: .
j_call: TRBJ2-2
cdr3_nt: TGTGCCAGCAGCGGGAGGCAGGGTCGAGTGCTGTTTTTT
cdr3_aa: CASSGRQGRVLFF

v_call: TRBV21-1
d_call: .
clone_size: .
j_call: TRBJ2-4
cdr3_nt: TGTGCCAGCCTTCGAGGGGGAGCCAAAAACATTCAGTACTTC
cdr3_aa: CASLRGGAKNIQYF

v_call: TRBV7-8
d_call: TRBD1
clone_size: .
j_call: TRBJ1-2
cdr3_nt: TGTGCCAGCAGCCCAACCTCAAGGACAGGGGCCTATGGCTACACCTTC
cdr3_aa: CASSPTSRTGAYGYTF

v_call: TRBV14
d_call: .
clone_size: once
j_call: TRBJ2-7
cdr3_nt: TGTGCCAGCAGCCAATCCCGGGGGGCTCCAAGCTCCTACGAGCAGTACTTC
cdr3_aa: CASSQSRGAPSSYEQYF

v_call: TRBV2
d_call: .
clone_size: .
j_call: TRBJ1-1
cdr3_nt: TGTGCCAGCAGGAACGGGCGGAGCGGGGGGGAAGCTTTCTTT
cdr3_aa: CASRNGRSGGEAFF

v_call: TRBV28
d_call: TRBD2
clone_size: .
j_call: TRBJ2-1
cdr3_nt: TGTGCCAGCAGTTTTTTCGCAGCGGGGACTACCAATGAGCAGTTCTTC
cdr3_aa: CASSFFAAGTTNEQFF

v_call: TRBV5-1
d_call: .
clone_size: few
j_call: TRBJ2-1
cdr3_nt: TGCGCCAGCAGCTTGGCCGGCAGGGGCTACAATGAGCAGTTCTTC
cdr3_aa: CASSLAGRGYNEQFF

v_call: TRBV9
d_call: .
clone_size: .
j_call: TRBJ2-2
cdr3_nt: TGTGCCAGCAGCGCCAGACTAGTTGTCACCGGGGAGCTGTTTTTT
cdr3_aa: CASSARLVVTGELFF

v_call: TRBV9
d_call: .
clone_size: .
j_call: TRBJ1-6
cdr3_nt: TGTGCCAGCAGCGTAGGGGGCGCAAGTAATTCACCCCTCCACTTT
cdr3_aa: CASSVGGASNSPLHF

v_call: TRBV7-8
d_call: .
clone_size: .
j_call: TRBJ2-3
cdr3_nt: TGTGCCAGCAGCCCAGAGGCGGTTGGTTCAACTTCCACAGATACGCAGTATTTT
cdr3_aa: CASSPEAVGSTSTDTQYF

v_call: TRBV28
d_call: TRBD1
clone_size: .
j_call: TRBJ1-2
cdr3_nt: TGTGCCAGCAGTCTCGGGGGGACAGGATCGAACTATGGCTACACCTTC
cdr3_aa: CASSLGGTGSNYGYTF

v_call: TRBV7-9
d_call: .
clone_size: .
j_call: TRBJ1-2
cdr3_nt: TGTGCCAGCAGCGACGGGGGGGAGGGGGTTGGCTACACCTTC
cdr3_aa: CASSDGGEGVGYTF

v_call: TRBV30
d_call: .
clone_size: few
j_call: TRBJ2-3
cdr3_nt: TGTGCCTGGAGTGTAGGCGGGGCTCGCACAGATACGCAGTATTTT
cdr3_aa: CAWSVGGARTDTQYF

v_call: TRBV5-1
d_call: .
clone_size: .
j_call: TRBJ2-7
cdr3_nt: TGCGCCAGCAGCCCCCTGCTGGGCAACGAGCAGTACTTC
cdr3_aa: CASSPLLGNEQYF

v_call: TRBV28
d_call: TRBD2
clone_size: .
j_call: TRBJ2-6
cdr3_nt: TGTGCCAGCAGTCGACTTAGCGGGGGAACCTCTGGGGCCAACGTCCTGACTTTC
cdr3_aa: CASSRLSGGTSGANVLTF

v_call: TRBV9
d_call: .
clone_size: .
j_call: TRBJ2-5
cdr3_nt: TGTGCCAGCAGCGTAGCAGGGGGGCCAGAGACCCAGTACTTC
cdr3_aa: CASSVAGGPETQYF

v_call: TRBV6-5
d_call: .
clone_size: few
j_call: TRBJ1-6
cdr3_nt: TGTGCCAGCCGGGGGGCCGGGAGATCACCCCTCCACTTT
cdr3_aa: CASRGAGRSPLHF

v_call: TRBV7-2
d_call: TRBD2
clone_size: .
j_call: TRBJ2-1
cdr3_nt: TGTGCCAGCAGCCCCAATGGACTAGTCCCCAATGAGCAGTTCTTC
cdr3_aa: CASSPNGLVPNEQFF

v_call: TRBV25-1
d_call: .
clone_size: .
j_call: TRBJ1-4
cdr3_nt: TGTGCCAGCTCACTCGCCAGGACTAACGAAAAACTGTTTTTT
cdr3_aa: CASSLARTNEKLFF

v_call: TRBV2
d_call: TRBD1
clone_size: .
j_call: TRBJ1-1
cdr3_nt: TGTGCCAGCAGTTATGACACAGGGGGGAGTGATGAAGCTTTCTTT
cdr3_aa: CASSYDTGGSDEAFF

v_call: TRBV6-1
d_call: .
clone_size: .
j_call: TRBJ2-2
cdr3_nt: TGTGCCAGCAGTGAGAGGGCGTCGAACACCGGGGAGCTGTTTTTT
cdr3_aa: CASSERASNTGELFF

v_call: TRBV5-1
d_call: TRBD1
clone_size: .
j_call: TRBJ1-4
cdr3_nt: TGCGCCAGCAGCCGTGCTCCAGGGGGCGCGAATGAAAAACTGTTTTTT
cdr3_aa: CASSRAPGGANEKLFF